This TCR beta chain was recorded in a study of early T cells in non-severe SARS-CoV-2 infection. Each CDR3 protein is one row after TCRdb ran MiXCR on the 5' RACE reads. The data contain approximately 80,000 distinct CDR3 sequences, about 12% of them singletons. V was clipped by 0 bases and J by 7 bases, with 5 bases between them. The CDR3 is made up of 12 amino acids. Germline CDR1 reads SGHDT; CDR2 reads YYEEEE. This clonotype was recorded many times. The sequenced sample was whole blood. The TCR originated in an adult who was a healthcare worker with PCR-confirmed SARS-CoV-2 infection or an uninfected control (not recorded which). The chain links TRBV5-6 to TRBJ1-5; no clear D. DNA for the CDR3: TGTGCCAGCAGCTTGGTGGGGCAGCCCCAGCATTTT. Residues: CASSLVGQPQHF.